This entry lists 11 T cell receptor beta chains sequenced from one sample in a study of blood T cell repertoires in COVID-19. TCRdb keeps only in-frame clones here, not all; method: immunoSEQ multiplex PCR. Seen here are about 270,000 clones, about 85% observed once, and the top ten hold 3%. Sequences were obtained from PBMCs or T cells enriched from blood (not recorded which). These receptors were collected from a woman between 45 and 65 years old who had recovered from COVID-19.

The rearrangement links TRBV18 to TRBJ2-1; D gene unclear. V shed 6 bases and J shed 6 bases, with 6 bases lying between them. The CDR3 length is 11 residues. Germline V gene sequence: CDR1 KGHSH, CDR2 LQKENI. The CDR3 is CASSSSNEQFF. The CDR3 nucleotides read TGTGCCAGCTCTTCGAGCAATGAGCAGTTCTTC.

The chain has TRBV19 and TRBJ1-5; D is possibly TRBD1 (5 bases). Trimming removed 6 bases at V and 2 bases at J, with 14 bases between. CDR3 length: 15 residues. Germline CDR1 is LNHDA and CDR2 is SQIVND (reference sequence). The DNA of the CDR3 is TGTGCCAGTAGAGAACCAGGGCCGGGCAATCAGCCCCAGCATTTT. Translated, it gives CASREPGPGNQPQHF.

The chain is built from TRBV4-1 and TRBJ2-7; D might be TRBD1 (5 bases). CDR3 length: 13 amino acids. Germline CDR1 and CDR2: MGHRA and YSYEKL. The V gene lost 4 bases and the J gene lost 7 bases, with 14 bases spanning the gap. The CDR3 protein is CASSRALGREQYF. The CDR3 DNA reads TGCGCCAGCAGCCGAGCTCTGGGGCGAGAGCAGTACTTC.

The chain is built from TRBV29-1 and TRBJ2-1; D not certain. Looked up from germline, CDR1 is SQVTM and CDR2 is ANQGSEA. With 4 bases removed from V and 3 bases from J, the gap between germline ends came to 10 bases. The CDR3 length is 13 residues. CDR3 sequence: CSVVRSLYNEQFF. CDR3 sequence (DNA): TGCAGCGTTGTTAGGAGTCTCTACAATGAGCAGTTCTTC.

In the case of this clone: This same CDR3 is encoded by further DNA sequences in the sample. The chain joins TRBV5-1 to TRBJ1-2, with TRBD1 matching 7 bases. J was trimmed by 3 bases and V by 0 bases; bases with no gene match: 2. Germline assignment: CDR1 SGHRS and CDR2 YFSETQ. The CDR3 is 14 residues long. The CDR3: CASSLDRGDYGYTF. The CDR3 nucleotides read TGCGCCAGCAGCTTGGACAGGGGAGACTATGGCTACACCTTC.

CDR3 in DNA: TGTGCCAGCAGTCCGGACACAAACTATGGCTACACCTTC. Translation: CASSPDTNYGYTF. The V call is TRBV28, the J call TRBJ1-2; D perhaps matches TRBD1 (5 bases). Germline values: CDR1 MDHEN, CDR2 SYDVKM. The CDR3 is 13 amino acids. Trimming removed 5 bases from V and 2 bases from J, with 9 bases in between.

This chain uses TRBV6-2 or TRBV6-3 with TRBJ2-1; 10 bases align to TRBD2. Losses at the gene ends were 2 bases for V and 7 bases for J; bases not matched to a gene: 8. Germline V gene lookup returns CDR1 MNHEY and CDR2 SVGEGT. CDR3 length equals 16 residues. CDR3 in amino acids: CASSYPGGSGRNEQFF. DNA of the CDR3: TGTGCCAGCAGTTACCCGGGAGGTAGCGGGAGGAATGAGCAGTTCTTC.

This sequence joins TRBV13 and TRBJ2-1; D unresolved. The CDR3 extends over 12 amino acids. Germline assignment: CDR1 PRHDT and CDR2 FYEKMQ (reference sequence). V shed 5 bases and J shed 4 bases, with 6 bases lying between them. The CDR3 nucleotides read TGTGCCAGCAGCCGTCTTTACAATGAGCAGTTCTTC. Protein sequence: CASSRLYNEQFF.

V and J are TRBV28 and TRBJ1-3; 8 positions agree with TRBD1. Germline CDR1 and CDR2: MDHEN and SYDVKM. The CDR3 runs to 19 residues. Germline trimming cut 4 bases from V and 4 bases from J; bases unmatched to any gene: 18. CDR3 sequence reads: CASSSPVYNRGLSGNTIYF. CDR3 sequence (DNA): TGTGCCAGCAGTTCTCCAGTGTATAACAGGGGGTTATCAGGAAACACCATATATTTT.

This chain joins TRBV7-2 and TRBJ1-5; 7 positions match TRBD1. V trimming: 3 bases; J trimming: 4 bases; junction bases outside the gene matches: 3. This CDR3 has 14 amino acids. The germline gives CDR1 SGHTA, CDR2 FQGNSA. The CDR3 here is CASSLTGLNQPQHF. In DNA, the CDR3 is TGTGCCAGCAGCTTGACAGGGCTAAATCAGCCCCAGCATTTT.

This chain connects TRBV2 to TRBJ2-7; tentatively, D is TRBD1 (6 bases). The CDR3 has 13 residues. The V and J ends lost 6 bases and 1 base respectively, with 10 bases between them. Germline CDR1 is SNHLY and CDR2 is FYNNEI. The CDR3 here is CASSKDRSYEQYF. As DNA, the CDR3 is TGTGCCAGCAGCAAAGACAGGTCCTACGAGCAGTACTTC.